This T cell receptor beta chain was sequenced during a study of cytomegalovirus exposure and HLA in healthy donors. 13 Jbeta primers and 60 Vbeta primers were used for the PCR. Profiled with immunoSEQ multiplex PCR; TCRdb holds only in-frame clones, not every one. The sample has some 250,000 clones; roughly 87% are singletons. Sequencing used PBMCs. This TCR was sampled from a woman between 35 and 50 years old in good health and CMV-seropositive.

The CDR3 loop is CASSLVLAETQYF. Here the CDR3 DNA reads TGCGCCAGCAGCTTGGTACTAGCCGAGACCCAGTACTTC. The rearrangement uses TRBV5-1 and TRBJ2-5, with D possibly TRBD2 on 6 matching bases. The V and J ends lost 0 bases and 5 bases respectively, with 8 bases between them. The CDR3 runs to 13 residues. Germline V gene sequence: CDR1 SGHRS, CDR2 YFSETQ.